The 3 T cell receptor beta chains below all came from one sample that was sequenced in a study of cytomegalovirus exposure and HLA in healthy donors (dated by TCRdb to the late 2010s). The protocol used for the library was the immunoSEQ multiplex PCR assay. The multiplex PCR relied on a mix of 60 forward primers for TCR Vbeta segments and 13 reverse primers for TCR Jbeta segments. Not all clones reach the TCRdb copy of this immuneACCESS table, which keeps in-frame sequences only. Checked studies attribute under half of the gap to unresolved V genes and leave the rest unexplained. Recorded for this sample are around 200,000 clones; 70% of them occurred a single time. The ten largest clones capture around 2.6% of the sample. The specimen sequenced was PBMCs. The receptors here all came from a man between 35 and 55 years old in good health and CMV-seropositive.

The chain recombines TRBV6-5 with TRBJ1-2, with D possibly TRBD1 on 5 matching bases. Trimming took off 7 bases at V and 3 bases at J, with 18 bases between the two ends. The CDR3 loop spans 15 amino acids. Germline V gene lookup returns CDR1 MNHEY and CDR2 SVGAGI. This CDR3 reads CASTRAGIGDYGYTF. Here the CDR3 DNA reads TGTGCCAGCACCCGGGCGGGGATAGGGGACTATGGCTACACCTTC.

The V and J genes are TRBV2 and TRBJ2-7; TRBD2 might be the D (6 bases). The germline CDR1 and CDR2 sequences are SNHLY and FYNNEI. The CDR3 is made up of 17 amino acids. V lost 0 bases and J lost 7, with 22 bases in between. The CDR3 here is CASSEATRRVPLGEQYF. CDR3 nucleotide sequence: TGTGCCAGCAGTGAAGCGACCAGGAGGGTTCCCCTGGGGGAGCAGTACTTC.

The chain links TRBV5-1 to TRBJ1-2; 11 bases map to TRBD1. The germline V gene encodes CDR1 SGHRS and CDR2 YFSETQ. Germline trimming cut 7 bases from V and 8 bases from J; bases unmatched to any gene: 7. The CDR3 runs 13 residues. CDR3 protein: CASASGQGVGYTF. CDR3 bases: TGCGCCAGCGCCTCGGGACAGGGGGTCGGCTACACCTTC.